The 10 T cell receptor beta chains below come from one sample, sequenced in a study of regulatory T cells in long-lasting Graves disease. CDR3 regions were amplified by Arm-PCR using iRepertoire HTBI primers to build TCR beta libraries. MiXCR was run by TCRdb on the multiplex PCR reads, yielding one entry per CDR3 protein. The sample carries some 280,000 distinct CDR3 sequences, under 25% recorded once. Documented time point: persistent/refractory GD, antithyroid drugs over 5 years with positive TRAb. Isolated PBMC RNA provided the starting material for the TCR library. The sequencing used peripheral blood mononuclear cells (PBMCs), collected when the disease was refractory, from a patient treated with antithyroid drugs. The receptors here all came from a female donor with Graves disease.

V and J are TRBV7-9 and TRBJ1-6; D not resolved. The CDR3 runs to 13 residues. The V end lost 2 bases, the J end lost 5 bases, and 4 bases lay between the germline ends. Germline assignment: CDR1 SEHNR and CDR2 FQNEAQ (reference sequence). The CDR3: CASSLMNNSPLHF. For the CDR3, the DNA is TGTGCCAGCAGCTTAATGAATAATTCACCCCTCCACTTT.

The chain couples TRBV29-1 to TRBJ2-5; 9 bases map to TRBD2. Germline V gene data show CDR1 as SQVTM and CDR2 as ANQGSEA. V dropped 0 bases and J dropped 5; count of bases not matched to a gene: 10. The CDR3 length is 16 residues. DNA of the CDR3: TGCAGCGTTGAAGATCGGGGGCGGGAGGGCTTGGAGACCCAGTACTTC. It encodes CSVEDRGREGLETQYF. Full variable domain (outside the CDR3, taken from reference TRBV29-1 and TRBJ2-5): SAVISQKPSRDICQRGTSLTIQCQVDSQVTMMFWYRQQPGQSLTLIATANQGSEATYESGFVIDKFPISRPNLTFSTLTVSNMSPEDSSIYLCSVEDRGREGLETQYFGPGTRLLVL.

This clonotype was observed a handful of times. The chain recombines TRBV10-3 with TRBJ1-1, with D possibly matching TRBD1 (5 bases). The germline gives CDR1 ENHRY, CDR2 SYGVKD. This CDR3 has 14 residues. Trimming pared 3 bases from V and 1 base from J, leaving 9 bases between. The CDR3 region has the DNA TGTGCCATCAGTGACCAGGGTTCGAACACTGAAGCTTTCTTT. Translation gives CAISDQGSNTEAFF.

This clonotype has just a few counts. V gene TRBV28 combines with J gene TRBJ1-3; the D gene is possibly TRBD1 (5 bases). V lost 3 bases to trimming and J lost 3 bases, with 15 bases between them. The CDR3 is 16 residues long. The germline V gene encodes CDR1 MDHEN and CDR2 SYDVKM. As DNA, the CDR3 is TGTGCCAGCAGTTTCTGGGGGAAACGTAATGGAAACACCATATATTTT. It translates to CASSFWGKRNGNTIYF.

This clonotype was seen a few times. This chain joins TRBV4-1 and TRBJ2-5; tentative D call: TRBD2 (6 bases). The CDR3 covers 16 residues. Germline-derived CDR1 and CDR2 are MGHRA and YSYEKL. V gave up 4 bases and J gave up 7 bases, with 22 bases separating them. Here the CDR3 DNA reads TGCGCCAGCAGCCCCGAGGAGGGTCCGCAACGGGGGACCCAGTACTTC. Its translation is CASSPEEGPQRGTQYF.

This clonotype has just a few counts. The CDR3 DNA sequence: TGCAGTGCTAGAACCCAGACCAGGAACACCGGGGAGCTGTTTTTT. Its translation is CSARTQTRNTGELFF. V gene TRBV20-1 combines with J gene TRBJ2-2; no reliable D call. The germline V and J ends were trimmed by 2 bases and 1 base, with 11 bases remaining between them. The germline V gene encodes CDR1 DFQATT and CDR2 SNEGSKA (reference sequence). The CDR3 sequence is 15 residues long.

This clonotype showed up many times. V and J are TRBV28 and TRBJ2-5; D uncertain. Germline CDR1 MDHEN, CDR2 SYDVKM. V was trimmed by 6 bases and J by 5 bases, leaving 10 bases between them. The CDR3 is 12 residues long. CDR3 sequence reads: CASSTISETQYF. The CDR3 bases are TGTGCCAGCAGCACTATATCGGAGACCCAGTACTTC.

This clonotype was picked up a small number of times. The chain links TRBV15 to TRBJ2-7; no firm D call. The CDR3 is 14 residues long. Germline CDR1 and CDR2: LNHNV and YYDKDF (reference sequence). V was trimmed by 1 base and J by 2 bases, leaving 9 bases between them. CDR3 sequence (DNA): TGTGCCACCAGCAGAGCCGGTCAGGCCTACGAGCAGTACTTC. Its protein is CATSRAGQAYEQYF.

The sample holds many counts of this clonotype. V usage is TRBV7-9 and J usage is TRBJ1-1; D ambiguous. This CDR3 contains 11 residues. Germline V gene data show CDR1 as SEHNR and CDR2 as FQNEAQ (reference sequence). The germline V and J ends were trimmed by 5 bases and 7 bases, with 8 bases remaining between them. CDR3 loop: CASSVQHEAFF. The CDR3 bases are TGTGCCAGCAGCGTCCAACATGAAGCTTTCTTT.

Note on this clonotype: A much larger clone differs by one base, so this may be a read error. V and J are TRBV19 and TRBJ1-1, with D hard to call. The germline gives CDR1 LNHDA, CDR2 SQIVND (reference sequence). The CDR3 sequence is 13 residues long. CDR3 protein: CSSRIRSNTEAFF. CDR3 DNA sequence: TGTTCCAGTAGGATCAGGAGCAACACTGAAGCTTTCTTT.